This T cell receptor beta chain appears in the sequencing data of a study of blood T cell repertoires in COVID-19. Study summary: COVID-19 samples collected from the United States, Italy and Spain covered acute and convalescent phases. Nucleic acid was either cDNA or gDNA, and it came from T cells, B-cell-depleted T cells, or PBMCs.

Seattle's cohort entered during active infection and was followed longitudinally. Original data processing: Reference gene primer amplification gave nucleated cell count estimates. The table came from immunoSEQ multiplex PCR; TCRdb's copy has only in-frame clones and leaves some out. V and J calls and clone size are given by that table; D and trimming were obtained from the DNA. There are fewer than 350,000 clones in the sample; about 90% occur only once, and about an eighth lies in the top ten. V was pared by 10 bases and J by 0 bases, with 12 bases between. CDR1 is MDHEN, CDR2 SYDVKM, per germline. This CDR3 is built from 14 residues.

This clonotype was sampled from a woman aged 25-40 years with COVID-19, enrolled during active disease. Sequenced: peripheral blood. The V call is TRBV28, the J call TRBJ1-4; D gene ambiguous. CDR3 sequence: CATTFAATNEKLFF. The DNA for the CDR3 is TGTGCCACGACTTTTGCTGCAACTAATGAAAAACTGTTTTTT.